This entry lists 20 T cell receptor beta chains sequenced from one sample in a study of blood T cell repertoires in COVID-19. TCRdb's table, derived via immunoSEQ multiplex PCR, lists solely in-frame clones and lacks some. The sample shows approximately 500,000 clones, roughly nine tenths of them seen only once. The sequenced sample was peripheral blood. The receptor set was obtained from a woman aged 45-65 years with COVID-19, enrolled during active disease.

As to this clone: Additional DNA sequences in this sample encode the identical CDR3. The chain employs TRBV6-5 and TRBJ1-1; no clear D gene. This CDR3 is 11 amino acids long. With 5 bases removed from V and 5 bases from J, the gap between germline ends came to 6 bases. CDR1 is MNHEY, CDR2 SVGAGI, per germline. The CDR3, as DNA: TGTGCCAGCAGTACCCGGACTGAAGCTTTCTTT. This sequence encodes CASSTRTEAFF.

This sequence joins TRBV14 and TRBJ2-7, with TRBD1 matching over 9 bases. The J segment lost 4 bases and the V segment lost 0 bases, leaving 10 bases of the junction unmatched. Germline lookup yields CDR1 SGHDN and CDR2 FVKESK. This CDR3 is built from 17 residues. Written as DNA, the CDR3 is TGTGCCAGCAGCCAAGAAATAGGCTTCGGACAGGGGTACGAGCAGTACTTC. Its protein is CASSQEIGFGQGYEQYF.

In nucleotides, the CDR3 is TGTGCCACTAGCGGTACTAGCTACGAGCAGTACTTC. Translation gives CATSGTSYEQYF. This chain uses TRBV10-3 with TRBJ2-7; 7 positions match TRBD2. Germline trimming cut 10 bases from V and 3 bases from J; bases unmatched to any gene: 6. The germline CDR1 and CDR2 sequences are ENHRY and SYGVKD. The CDR3 contains 12 residues.

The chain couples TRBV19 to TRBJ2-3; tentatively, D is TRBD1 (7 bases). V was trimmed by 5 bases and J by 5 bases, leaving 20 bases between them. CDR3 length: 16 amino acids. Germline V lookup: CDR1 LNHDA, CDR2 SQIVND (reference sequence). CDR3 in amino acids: CASSSLTGRSGDTQYF. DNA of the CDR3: TGTGCCAGTAGTTCCTTGACAGGGAGGAGTGGAGATACGCAGTATTTT.

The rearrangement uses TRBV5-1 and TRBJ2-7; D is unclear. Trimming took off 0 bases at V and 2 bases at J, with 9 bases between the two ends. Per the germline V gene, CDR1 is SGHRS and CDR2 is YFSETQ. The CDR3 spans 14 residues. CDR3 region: CASSLAGLTYEQYF. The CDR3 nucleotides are TGCGCCAGCAGCTTGGCAGGCCTCACCTACGAGCAGTACTTC.

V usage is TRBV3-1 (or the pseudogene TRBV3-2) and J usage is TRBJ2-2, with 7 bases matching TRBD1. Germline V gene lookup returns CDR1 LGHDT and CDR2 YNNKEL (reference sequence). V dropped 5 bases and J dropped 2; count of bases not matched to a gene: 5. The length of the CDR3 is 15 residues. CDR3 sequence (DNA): TGTGCCAGCAGCGAAGGGACAGTTAACACCGGGGAGCTGTTTTTT. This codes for CASSEGTVNTGELFF.

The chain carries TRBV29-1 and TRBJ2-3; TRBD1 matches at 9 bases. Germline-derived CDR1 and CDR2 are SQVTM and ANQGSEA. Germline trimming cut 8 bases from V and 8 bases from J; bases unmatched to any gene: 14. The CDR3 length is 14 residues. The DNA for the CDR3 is TGCAGCTTCACCCGGGACAGGGCTGTCCGTACGCAGTATTTT. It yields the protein CSFTRDRAVRTQYF.

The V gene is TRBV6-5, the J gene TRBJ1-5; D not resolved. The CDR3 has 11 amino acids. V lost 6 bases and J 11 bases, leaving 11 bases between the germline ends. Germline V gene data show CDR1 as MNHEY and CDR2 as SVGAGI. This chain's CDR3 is CASRIQSSQHF. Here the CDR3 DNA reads TGTGCCAGCAGGATACAGTCTTCCCAGCATTTT.

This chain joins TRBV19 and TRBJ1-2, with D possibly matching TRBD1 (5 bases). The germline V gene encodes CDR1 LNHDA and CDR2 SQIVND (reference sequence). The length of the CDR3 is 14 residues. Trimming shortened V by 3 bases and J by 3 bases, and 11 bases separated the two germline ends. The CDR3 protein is CASSIGDLDYGYTF. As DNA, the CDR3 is TGTGCCAGTAGTATTGGGGACTTAGACTATGGCTACACCTTC.

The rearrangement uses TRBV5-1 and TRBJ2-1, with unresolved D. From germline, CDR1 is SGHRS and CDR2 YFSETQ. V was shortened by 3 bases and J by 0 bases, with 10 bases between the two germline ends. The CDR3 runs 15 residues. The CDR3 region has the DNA TGCGCCAGCAGCTCGACACGCAGCTCCTACAATGAGCAGTTCTTC. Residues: CASSSTRSSYNEQFF. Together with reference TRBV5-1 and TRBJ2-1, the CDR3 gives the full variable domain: KAGVTQTPRYLIKTRGQQVTLSCSPISGHRSVSWYQQTPGQGLQFLFEYFSETQRNKGNFPGRFSGRQFSNSRSEMNVSTLELGDSALYLCASSSTRSSYNEQFFGPGTRLTVL.

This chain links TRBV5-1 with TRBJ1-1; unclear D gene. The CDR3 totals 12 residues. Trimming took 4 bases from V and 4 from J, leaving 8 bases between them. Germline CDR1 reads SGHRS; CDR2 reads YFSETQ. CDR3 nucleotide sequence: TGCGCCAGCAGCCGAGGCAGCACTGAAGCTTTCTTT. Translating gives CASSRGSTEAFF.

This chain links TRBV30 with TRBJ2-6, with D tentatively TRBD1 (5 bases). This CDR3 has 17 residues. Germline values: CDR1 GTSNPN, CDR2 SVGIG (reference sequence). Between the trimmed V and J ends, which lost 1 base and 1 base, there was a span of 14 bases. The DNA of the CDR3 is TGTGCCTGGAGTGGCAGCAGGGCTGTATCTGGGGCCAACGTCCTGACTTTC. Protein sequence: CAWSGSRAVSGANVLTF.

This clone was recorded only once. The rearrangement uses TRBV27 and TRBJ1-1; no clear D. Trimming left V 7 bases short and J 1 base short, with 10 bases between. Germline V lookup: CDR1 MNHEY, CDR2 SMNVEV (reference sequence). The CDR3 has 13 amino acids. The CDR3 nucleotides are TGTGCCAGCACCCCCAGATCGAACACTGAAGCTTTCTTT. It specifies CASTPRSNTEAFF.

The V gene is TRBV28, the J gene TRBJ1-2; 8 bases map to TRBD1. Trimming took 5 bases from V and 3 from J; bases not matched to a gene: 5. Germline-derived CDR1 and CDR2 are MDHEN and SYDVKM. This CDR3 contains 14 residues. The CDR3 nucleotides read TGTGCCAGCAGTCTCAGGGGGCGCGACTATGGCTACACCTTC. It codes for CASSLRGRDYGYTF.

The CDR3 protein is CASSLFIEQVGGQPQHF. CDR3 bases: TGTGCCAGCAGTTTATTTATAGAACAGGTGGGAGGGCAGCCCCAGCATTTT. The V call is TRBV2, the J call TRBJ1-5, with D possibly matching TRBD1 (5 bases). The V and J ends lost 5 bases and 7 bases respectively, with 24 bases between them. Germline values: CDR1 SNHLY, CDR2 FYNNEI. CDR3 length: 17 residues.

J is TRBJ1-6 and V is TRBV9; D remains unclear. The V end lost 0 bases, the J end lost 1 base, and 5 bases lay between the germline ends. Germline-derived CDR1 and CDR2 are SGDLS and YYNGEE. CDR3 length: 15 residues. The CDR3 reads CASSVVPSYNSPLHF. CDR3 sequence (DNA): TGTGCCAGCAGCGTAGTTCCTTCCTATAATTCACCCCTCCACTTT.

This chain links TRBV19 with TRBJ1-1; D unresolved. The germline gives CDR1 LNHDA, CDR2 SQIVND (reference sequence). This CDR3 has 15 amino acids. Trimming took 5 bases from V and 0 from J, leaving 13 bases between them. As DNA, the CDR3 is TGTGCCAGTAGTTCGTCCGTCAGAATGAACACTGAAGCTTTCTTT. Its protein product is CASSSSVRMNTEAFF.

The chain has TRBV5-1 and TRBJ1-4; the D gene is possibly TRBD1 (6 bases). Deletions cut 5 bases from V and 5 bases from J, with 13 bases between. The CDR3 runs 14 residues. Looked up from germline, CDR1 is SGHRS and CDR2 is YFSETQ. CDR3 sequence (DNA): TGCGCCAGCAGTCGGGAGGGGGAAAATGAAAAACTGTTTTTT. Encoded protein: CASSREGENEKLFF.

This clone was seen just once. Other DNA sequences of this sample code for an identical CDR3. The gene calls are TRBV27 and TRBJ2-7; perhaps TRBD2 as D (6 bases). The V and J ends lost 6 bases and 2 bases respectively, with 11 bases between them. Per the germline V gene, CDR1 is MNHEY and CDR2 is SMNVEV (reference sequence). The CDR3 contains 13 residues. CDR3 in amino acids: CASSSGGAYEQYF. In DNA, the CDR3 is TGTGCCAGCAGCTCCGGGGGAGCCTACGAGCAGTACTTC.

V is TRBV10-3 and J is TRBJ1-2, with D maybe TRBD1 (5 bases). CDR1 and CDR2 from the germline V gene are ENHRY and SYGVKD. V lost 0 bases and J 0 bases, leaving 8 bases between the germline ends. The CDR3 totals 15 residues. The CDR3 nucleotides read TGTGCCATCAGTGAGTCCAGGGTCTCTAACTATGGCTACACCTTC. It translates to CAISESRVSNYGYTF.